The sequence of this TCR beta chain was determined in a study of siplizumab effects on memory and regulatory T cells. Cells from the mixed lymphocyte reaction underwent coculture for roughly six days at 37 degrees C. Broader study findings: A small minority of alloreactive clones were mapped to unstimulated subsets.

In this sample, this clone turned up a few times. Its target is unknown. The length of the CDR3 is 14 residues. V lost 0 bases, J lost 0 bases, and 5 bases lay in between. Germline V gene lookup returns CDR1 LGHNA and CDR2 YSLEER. Assays covered 10^5 or so TCR templates per sample. This table comes from immunoSEQ multiplex PCR, and its TCRdb copy is limited to in-frame clones, with some not included. This repertoire shows about 9,900 clones, roughly 40% found once; its top ten account for more than 6.5%. This chain connects TRBV4-3 to TRBJ1-1; D uncertain. Sequencing was done on a sample of CFSE-low (dividing) CD4+ T cells sorted from an allogeneic mixed lymphocyte reaction. The source is a human donor in good health; the cells came from an allogeneic mixed lymphocyte reaction. The CDR3 loop reads CASSQDRLNTEAFF. In DNA, the CDR3 is TGCGCCAGCAGCCAAGACAGGTTGAACACTGAAGCTTTCTTT.